Following are 27 T cell receptor beta chains from one sample sequenced in a study of CD8 T cells in ankylosing spondylitis. These receptors are not linked to any known antigen. Study outcomes and limitations: Ankylosing spondylitis blood seemed to carry a telltale TCR beta motif made of under ten highly homologous variants.

Using its own MiXCR run on the 5' RACE reads, TCRdb lists one record per CDR3 protein. The data show 700,000 to 850,000 distinct CDR3 sequences, 12% seen once. The sample taken for sequencing was blood, either unsorted or a sorted T cell fraction (not recorded which). These TCRs come from a male donor with ankylosing spondylitis.

The V and J genes are TRBV14 and TRBJ2-1, with TRBD1 matching over 8 bases. After removal of 4 bases from V and 3 bases from J, the junction contained 11 bases not matched to a gene. Germline V gene data show CDR1 as SGHDN and CDR2 as FVKESK. The CDR3 is 17 amino acids. The CDR3 loop reads CASSRLRPGTGYNEQFF. The CDR3 region has the DNA TGTGCCAGCAGCCGACTTAGACCGGGGACAGGCTACAATGAGCAGTTCTTC.

The chain is built from TRBV5-6 and TRBJ2-5; no definite D call. The V gene's germline CDR1 is SGHDT and CDR2 YYEEEE. This CDR3 spans 15 amino acids. The V end was cut by 0 bases, the J end by 4 bases, with 13 bases between. In nucleotides, the CDR3 is TGTGCCAGCAGCTTGGCCGTAGGGTTCGGAGAGACCCAGTACTTC. Protein sequence: CASSLAVGFGETQYF. The full variable domain, its missing parts supplied by reference TRBV5-6 and TRBJ2-5, is DAGVTQSPTHLIKTRGQQVTLRCSPKSGHDTVSWYQQALGQGPQFIFQYYEEEERQRGNFPDRFSGHQFPNYSSELNVNALLLGDSALYLCASSLAVGFGETQYFGPGTRLLVL.

This clonotype came up many times. The chain employs TRBV28 and TRBJ2-5; 9 bases agree with TRBD1. Looked up from germline, CDR1 is MDHEN and CDR2 is SYDVKM. The CDR3 is made up of 13 amino acids. The trim removed 7 bases at V and 5 bases at J, leaving 5 bases unmatched. As DNA, the CDR3 is TGTGCCAGCACCGGACAGGGGCGGGAGACCCAGTACTTC. This encodes CASTGQGRETQYF.

This clonotype occurred a few times. The chain employs TRBV20-1 and TRBJ2-1, with TRBD2 identical over 7 bases. Germline CDR1 reads DFQATT; CDR2 reads SNEGSKA (reference sequence). Trimming cost V 3 bases and J 9 bases; bases outside gene matches: 11. The CDR3 is 14 amino acids. CDR3 protein: CSARGEGPLSEQFF. The CDR3 DNA is TGCAGTGCTAGGGGGGAGGGCCCCCTCTCTGAGCAGTTCTTC.

This clonotype was observed a few times. V is TRBV7-2 and J is TRBJ2-5; 9 bases line up with TRBD1. The V and J ends lost 4 bases and 4 bases, in that order; junction bases with no gene match: 7. This CDR3 has 15 residues. CDR1 is SGHTA, CDR2 FQGNSA, per germline. The CDR3 here is CASSSQGARGETQYF. CDR3 nucleotides: TGTGCCAGCAGCTCACAGGGGGCGCGGGGAGAGACCCAGTACTTC.

The J gene is TRBJ1-2, the V gene TRBV7-2; no definite D call. The CDR3 is made up of 13 amino acids. Germline V gene lookup returns CDR1 SGHTA and CDR2 FQGNSA. The V and J ends lost 6 bases and 8 bases respectively, with 16 bases between them. The CDR3 here is CASRLIGSGGYTF. The CDR3 DNA reads TGTGCCAGCAGGTTGATCGGGTCCGGGGGCTACACCTTC.

This clonotype was seen ten or more times. The gene calls are TRBV20-1 and TRBJ2-7; D unresolved. V shed 3 bases and J shed 3 bases, with 12 bases lying between them. Germline lookup yields CDR1 DFQATT and CDR2 SNEGSKA (reference sequence). The CDR3 extends over 13 amino acids. CDR3 loop: CSASSQPLYEQYF. The CDR3 nucleotides read TGCAGTGCTAGTTCTCAGCCGCTCTACGAGCAGTACTTC.

The genes are TRBV7-9 and TRBJ1-6; D unclear. CDR3 length: 13 residues. Germline V CDR1 and CDR2: SEHNR, FQNEAQ (reference sequence). V was trimmed by 2 bases and J by 10 bases, leaving 9 bases between them. The CDR3 region is CASSLNNASPLHF. For the CDR3, the DNA is TGTGCCAGCAGCTTAAATAACGCCTCACCCCTCCACTTT. The whole variable domain, filled in from reference TRBV7-9 and TRBJ1-6, reads DTGVSQNPRHKITKRGQNVTFRCDPISEHNRLYWYRQTLGQGPEFLTYFQNEAQLEKSRLLSDRFSAERPKGSFSTLEIQRTEQGDSAMYLCASSLNNASPLHFGNGTRLTVT.

A word on this clonotype: The germline gene is not matched at one end of the junction; a read error may be the cause. This chain links TRBV7-7 with TRBJ2-7, with 7 bases matching TRBD1. CDR1 is SSHAT, CDR2 FNYEAQ, per germline (reference sequence). CDR3 length equals 14 residues. The CDR3 sequence is CASSLQTGQYEQYF. CDR3 nucleotide sequence: TGTGCTAGCAGCCTCCAGACAGGGCAATACGAGCAGTACTTC.

This clonotype came up a few times. The chain combines TRBV5-1 with TRBJ1-1, with 7 bases identical to TRBD1. Trimming at V came to 0 bases and at J to 0 bases, leaving 5 bases not matched to a gene. The CDR3 is 16 residues long. Germline lookup yields CDR1 SGHRS and CDR2 YFSETQ. CDR3 sequence reads: CASSLETGTMNTEAFF. Here the CDR3 DNA reads TGCGCCAGCAGCTTGGAGACAGGGACGATGAACACTGAAGCTTTCTTT.

The J gene is TRBJ2-7, the V gene TRBV4-1; 9 bases agree with TRBD1. Losses at the gene ends were 5 bases for V and 7 bases for J; bases not matched to a gene: 6. The CDR3 runs to 13 residues. Germline CDR1 is MGHRA and CDR2 is YSYEKL. CDR3 loop: CASSRTGAGEQYF. The CDR3 nucleotides are TGCGCCAGCAGCAGGACAGGGGCGGGAGAGCAGTACTTC.

This clonotype has more than one count but fewer than ten. V and J are TRBV12-3 or TRBV12-4 and TRBJ1-2; 10 bases are a match to TRBD1. V gave up 7 bases and J gave up 6 bases; unmatched junction bases: 8. The CDR3 is made up of 14 amino acids. In DNA, the CDR3 is TGTGCCAGCATTAAGACAGGGGGCTGGAATGGCTACACCTTC. It specifies CASIKTGGWNGYTF.

The sample holds a few counts of this clonotype. The chain recombines TRBV9 with TRBJ1-2, with D possibly matching TRBD1 (6 bases). The germline gives CDR1 SGDLS, CDR2 YYNGEE. The germline V and J ends were trimmed by 2 bases and 4 bases, with 12 bases remaining between them. The CDR3 spans 14 residues. The CDR3 DNA reads as TGTGCCAGCAGCGTCGCAGGGGTCGGCTATGGCTACACCTTC. The encoded protein is CASSVAGVGYGYTF.

The rearrangement links TRBV5-1 to TRBJ2-1, with 7 nucleotides matching TRBD1. Germline CDR1 is SGHRS and CDR2 is YFSETQ. The CDR3 totals 12 residues. V shed 4 bases and J 8 bases; nucleotides not matched to a gene: 3. CDR3 nucleotides: TGCGCCAGCAGCAGGGACAGCTATGAGCAGTTCTTC. Its translation: CASSRDSYEQFF.

This clonotype was counted between two and nine times. V is TRBV11-2 and J is TRBJ2-3; possibly TRBD2 for D (6 bases). Germline values: CDR1 SGHAT, CDR2 FQNNGV. V lost 4 bases and J lost 3, with 23 bases in between. The CDR3 runs to 18 residues. DNA for the CDR3: TGTGCCAGCAGCTACCCCTTTGGGACTCCCAGGCCGACAGATACGCAGTATTTT. It yields the protein CASSYPFGTPRPTDTQYF.

Notes on this clonotype: A single base separates this from a much larger clone, so it may be a read error. This is likely a read error, given that the CDR3 carries no conserved phenylalanine or tryptophan at its end. The gene calls are TRBV20-1 and TRBJ1-2; no definite D call. Germline CDR1 DFQATT, CDR2 SNEGSKA (reference sequence). V was trimmed by 0 bases and J by 8 bases, leaving 10 bases between them. The CDR3 contains 12 residues. DNA for the CDR3: TGCAGTGCTAGAGAGGGCGCAGGAGGCTACACCTCC. It specifies CSAREGAGGYTS.

V and J are TRBV20-1 and TRBJ1-2; 11 bases line up with TRBD1. The germline V gene has CDR1 DFQATT and CDR2 SNEGSKA (reference sequence). The V gene end was trimmed by 0 bases and the J gene end by 5 bases; junction bases not matched to a gene: 17. This CDR3 has 19 amino acids. CDR3 DNA: TGCAGTGCTAGAGATGGGGGACAGGGGGTTTCCCCTCTTTTTTATGGCTACACCTTC. Translated: CSARDGGQGVSPLFYGYTF.

The chain is built from TRBV5-1 and TRBJ2-1, with 10 bases lining up with TRBD2. The CDR3 runs 15 residues. The junction had 6 bases not matched to a gene; V was cut back by 0 bases and J by 9 bases. Per the germline V gene, CDR1 is SGHRS and CDR2 is YFSETQ. The CDR3 sequence: CASSLEAGGQGEQFF. As DNA, the CDR3 is TGCGCCAGCAGCTTGGAAGCGGGAGGGCAAGGTGAGCAGTTCTTC.

In its sample, this clonotype was seen a few times. The rearrangement links TRBV7-2 to TRBJ2-3; no firm D call. The germline V gene has CDR1 SGHTA and CDR2 FQGNSA. This CDR3 is built from 14 residues. The germline V and J ends were trimmed by 3 bases and 2 bases, with 9 bases remaining between them. For the CDR3, the DNA is TGTGCCAGCAGCTTTACACAAGACACAGATACGCAGTATTTT. Protein product: CASSFTQDTDTQYF.

This CDR3 is CSARAAGNDEQYF. The CDR3 DNA sequence: TGCAGTGCTAGAGCGGCAGGGAACGACGAGCAGTACTTC. The rearrangement uses TRBV20-1 and TRBJ2-7, with D maybe TRBD1 (5 bases). This CDR3 is built from 13 residues. V lost 1 base and J lost 5, with 12 bases in between. Looked up from germline, CDR1 is DFQATT and CDR2 is SNEGSKA (reference sequence).

V gene TRBV10-2 combines with J gene TRBJ1-5; 8 positions agree with TRBD1. V lost 3 bases and J lost 7; bases outside the gene matches: 14. The CDR3 contains 17 residues. CDR1 is WSHSY and CDR2 is SAAADI in the germline V gene. CDR3 DNA sequence: TGCGCCAGCAGTGAAAAGGGAAGGGCAGGGGGCTCCCAGCCCCAGCATTTT. It codes for CASSEKGRAGGSQPQHF.

This chain connects TRBV15 to TRBJ1-5; D perhaps matches TRBD1 (5 bases). V lost 0 bases and J lost 7, with 13 bases in between. The CDR3 is 15 residues long. Germline CDR1 reads LNHNV; CDR2 reads YYDKDF (reference sequence). As DNA, the CDR3 is TGTGCCACCAGCAGAGATCTTCAGGGAGGACAGCCCCAGCATTTT. The encoded protein is CATSRDLQGGQPQHF. The full variable domain, its missing parts supplied by reference TRBV15 and TRBJ1-5, is DAMVIQNPRYQVTQFGKPVTLSCSQTLNHNVMYWYQQKSSQAPKLLFHYYDKDFNNEADTPDNFQSRRPNTSFCFLDIRSPGLGDTAMYLCATSRDLQGGQPQHFGDGTRLSIL.

This chain connects TRBV28 to TRBJ2-7; the D gene is possibly TRBD2 (6 bases). Germline CDR1 MDHEN, CDR2 SYDVKM. This CDR3 spans 17 amino acids. V lost 4 bases and J lost 0, with 19 bases in between. The CDR3 DNA is TGTGCCAGCAGTTCCATACGGAGGGTAGCCGGCTCCTACGAGCAGTACTTC. Its translation is CASSSIRRVAGSYEQYF.

This clonotype turned up a few times. The chain is built from TRBV9 and TRBJ2-2, with D uncertain. CDR3 length equals 14 residues. CDR1 and CDR2 from the germline V gene are SGDLS and YYNGEE. V was trimmed by 7 bases and J by 0 bases, leaving 10 bases between them. The CDR3: CASQRRSNTGELFF. DNA of the CDR3: TGTGCCAGCCAGCGAAGATCGAACACCGGGGAGCTGTTTTTT.

This clonotype was recorded at least ten times. The V gene is TRBV20-1, the J gene TRBJ2-3; no reliable D call. Deletions cut 4 bases from V and 0 bases from J, with 14 bases between. Germline assignment: CDR1 DFQATT and CDR2 SNEGSKA (reference sequence). The CDR3 has 15 residues. Here the CDR3 reads CSAIVRLASTDTQYF. The DNA of the CDR3 is TGCAGTGCTATAGTGAGGTTGGCGAGCACAGATACGCAGTATTTT.

The chain recombines TRBV12-5 with TRBJ2-2, with unresolved D. V was pared by 5 bases and J by 7 bases, with 14 bases between. The CDR3 spans 14 residues. Germline V gene data show CDR1 as LGHNT and CDR2 as FRNRAP. The CDR3, as DNA: TGTGCTAGTGGTCAGGATTGGGAAGGCGGGGAGCTGTTTTTT. Its translation is CASGQDWEGGELFF.

This clonotype has only a few counts. The chain recombines TRBV5-1 with TRBJ2-3; D is uncertain. The germline gives CDR1 SGHRS, CDR2 YFSETQ. The CDR3 length is 13 residues. V lost 3 bases to trimming and J lost 6 bases, with 11 bases between them. CDR3 sequence (DNA): TGCGCCAGCAGCTCGAGAATAGGGGATACGCAGTATTTT. This encodes CASSSRIGDTQYF.